Listed below are T cell receptor beta chains from one sample, sequenced in a study of shared clonotypes between healthy human individuals. The table came from immunoSEQ multiplex PCR; TCRdb's copy has only in-frame clones and leaves some out. The repertoire holds approximately 640,000 clones, with about three quarters as singletons. Source material: memory CD4+ T cells sorted from blood. The receptor source for this set is a woman aged 25 to 39 in good health. The CDR3 runs from the conserved cysteine through the conserved F or W. D genes are given only for firm matches. Only some rows state a clone size, as once, few, many or a class for expanded clones.

D	size	V	J	CDR3	DNA
.	.	TRBV6-6	TRBJ2-1	CASSASGYNEQFF	TGTGCCAGCAGTGCCTCGGGTTACAATGAGCAGTTCTTC
.	few	TRBV18	TRBJ1-3	CASSPDTSSGNTIYF	TGTGCCAGCTCACCAGACACGAGCTCTGGAAACACCATATATTTT
TRBD1	.	TRBV5-1	TRBJ2-6	CASRGQSSGANVLTF	TGCGCCAGCAGGGGACAGAGCTCTGGGGCCAACGTCCTGACTTTC
TRBD1	.	TRBV9	TRBJ2-2	CASSVGQGASGELFF	TGTGCCAGCAGCGTGGGACAGGGGGCGTCGGGGGAGCTGTTTTTT
TRBD1	.	TRBV28	TRBJ1-2	CASSLGDRVIGGYTF	TGTGCCAGCAGTTTAGGGGACAGGGTGATTGGTGGCTACACCTTC
TRBD2	.	TRBV6-5	TRBJ2-7	CASSTPGLANEQYF	TGTGCCAGCAGTACTCCGGGACTAGCAAACGAGCAGTACTTC
TRBD2	.	TRBV2	TRBJ2-3	CASRSSGHSTDTQYF	TGTGCCAGCAGATCTAGCGGGCATAGCACAGATACGCAGTATTTT
.	few	TRBV10-3	TRBJ1-2	CAISAGLGSGYGYTF	TGTGCCATCAGTGCGGGGCTGGGCTCTGGCTATGGCTACACCTTC
.	.	TRBV5-1	TRBJ2-2	CASSLASGTAAGELFF	TGCGCCAGCAGCTTGGCCTCCGGGACCGCAGCCGGGGAGCTGTTTTTT
.	.	TRBV18	TRBJ2-3	CASSPPSNSLGTQYF	TGTGCCAGCTCACCACCATCTAACTCCCTGGGTACGCAGTATTTT
.	few	TRBV2	TRBJ2-5	CASSETYNQETQYF	TGTGCCAGCAGTGAGACTTACAACCAAGAGACCCAGTACTTC
TRBD1	.	TRBV9	TRBJ1-5	CASSDRGQPQHF	TGTGCCAGCAGCGACAGGGGGCAGCCCCAGCATTTT
.	few	TRBV5-4	TRBJ2-1	CASSNLYSSYNEQFF	TGTGCCAGCAGCAATCTCTATAGCTCCTACAATGAGCAGTTCTTC
TRBD2	.	TRBV4-1	TRBJ2-7	CASSQGLAGVSFSYEQYF	TGCGCCAGCAGCCAAGGACTAGCGGGGGTCTCGTTCTCCTACGAGCAGTACTTC
TRBD2	.	TRBV28	TRBJ2-3	CASTGLADSTDTQYF	TGTGCCAGCACGGGACTAGCGGACTCCACAGATACGCAGTATTTT
.	.	TRBV18	TRBJ2-5	CASSQGAVQETQYF	TGTGCCAGCTCACAAGGCGCGGTACAAGAGACCCAGTACTTC
TRBD1	.	TRBV5-1	TRBJ2-2	CASSLSGQGGSGELFF	TGCGCCAGCAGCTTGTCCGGACAGGGCGGTTCCGGGGAGCTGTTTTTT
.	.	TRBV28	TRBJ2-7	CASSSPYYEQYF	TGTGCCAGCAGTTCCCCCTACTACGAGCAGTACTTC
.	.	TRBV9	TRBJ2-1	CASSVDWGAPFF	TGTGCCAGCAGCGTAGATTGGGGTGCCCCGTTCTTC
TRBD2	.	TRBV2	TRBJ2-7	CASRTSGISKQYF	TGTGCCAGTCGGACTAGCGGGATCTCTAAGCAGTACTTC
.	.	TRBV27	TRBJ2-7	CASREVGQGGYEQYF	TGTGCCAGCAGGGAGGTGGGGCAGGGAGGCTACGAGCAGTACTTC
.	few	TRBV2	TRBJ1-2	CASSVRRGVDGYTF	TGTGCCAGCAGTGTCAGGCGCGGAGTAGATGGCTACACCTTC
.	.	TRBV6-5	TRBJ2-1	CASSYSGATIDEQFF	TGTGCCAGCAGTTACTCGGGAGCCACGATTGATGAGCAGTTCTTC
.	few	TRBV19	TRBJ2-2	CASGTSGRAGELFF	TGTGCCAGTGGGACCAGCGGCCGGGCCGGGGAGCTGTTTTTT
TRBD2	.	TRBV5-1	TRBJ2-1	CASSHTSGEQFF	TGCGCCAGCAGCCATACTAGCGGGGAGCAGTTCTTC
TRBD1	.	TRBV19	TRBJ2-7	CARGQGACEQYF	TGTGCCAGAGGACAGGGGGCTTGCGAGCAGTACTTC
TRBD2	.	TRBV11-2	TRBJ2-7	CASSLGLAGVAGYEQYF	TGTGCCAGCAGCTTGGGACTAGCGGGAGTTGCTGGGTACGAGCAGTACTTC
.	once	TRBV19	TRBJ2-1	CASSGGGGGNEQFF	TGTGCCAGTAGTGGAGGGGGAGGAGGCAATGAGCAGTTCTTC
.	few	TRBV6-5	TRBJ2-7	CASSAPISYEQYF	TGTGCCAGCAGCGCCCCGATTTCCTACGAGCAGTACTTC
TRBD1	.	TRBV27	TRBJ1-2	CASSSGTGNYGYTF	TGTGCCAGCAGTTCCGGGACAGGGAACTATGGCTACACCTTC
.	.	TRBV28	TRBJ1-3	CASSYVGGRSGNTIYF	TGTGCCAGCAGTTATGTTGGGGGTCGCTCTGGAAACACCATATATTTT
TRBD1	.	TRBV10-2	TRBJ2-2	CAAGTGNTGELFF	TGCGCCGCCGGGACAGGGAACACCGGGGAGCTGTTTTTT
TRBD1	.	TRBV4-1	TRBJ1-1	CASRRDRGDREAFF	TGCGCCAGCAGACGGGACAGGGGTGATCGTGAAGCTTTCTTT
TRBD2	.	TRBV2	TRBJ2-3	CASSHVTSGNTDTQYF	TGTGCCAGCAGCCATGTGACTAGCGGAAACACAGATACGCAGTATTTT
.	many	TRBV30	TRBJ1-5	CAWTRGQNSNQPQHF	TGTGCCTGGACTCGGGGGCAGAATAGCAATCAGCCCCAGCATTTT
.	.	TRBV25-1	TRBJ2-1	CASSALNRGHTSYNEQFF	TGTGCCAGCAGTGCCCTAAACCGGGGCCATACCTCCTACAATGAGCAGTTCTTC
TRBD2	.	TRBV30	TRBJ2-7	CAWSGTSRSEQYF	TGTGCCTGGAGTGGGACTAGTCGCTCCGAGCAGTACTTC
.	.	TRBV5-4	TRBJ2-7	CASGLDRGFDSEQYF	TGTGCCAGCGGGTTAGATAGGGGTTTCGACTCCGAGCAGTACTTC
.	.	TRBV18	TRBJ2-6	CASSPGATGANVLTF	TGTGCCAGCTCACCAGGGGCTACTGGGGCCAACGTCCTGACTTTC
TRBD2	.	TRBV4-1	TRBJ2-2	CASSQPSREAGELFF	TGCGCCAGCAGCCAACCGAGTCGGGAGGCCGGGGAGCTGTTTTTT
.	.	TRBV28	TRBJ2-7	CASSPRTPPYEQYF	TGTGCCAGCAGTCCACGGACACCCCCCTACGAGCAGTACTTC
TRBD2	.	TRBV5-1	TRBJ2-7	CASTLAGGAWEQYF	TGCGCCAGCACCCTAGCGGGAGGAGCCTGGGAGCAGTACTTC
TRBD2	.	TRBV27	TRBJ2-1	CASGKPGLAGANEQFF	TGTGCCAGCGGCAAACCGGGACTAGCGGGAGCCAATGAGCAGTTCTTC